Shown below are 19 T cell receptor beta chains from a single sample sequenced in a study of a mutant IDH1 vaccine in newly diagnosed glioma. Repertoires were generated with immunoSEQ multiplex PCR, while TCRdb's copy carries only in-frame clones and drops some. The data show 100,000 to 120,000 clones, almost 90% seen once. Indicated time point: week 11, during vaccination. Vaccinated patients received 300 ug of mutant IDH1 20-mer peptide per dose, with topical imiquimod. These receptors are not linked to any known antigen. The sample in question was PBMCs, obtained from a glioma patient whose treatment included an IDH1 peptide vaccine. Receptor source: a woman aged 45-65 years with glioma.

The chain recombines TRBV6-1 with TRBJ2-1; D possibly corresponds to TRBD1 (5 bases). CDR1 and CDR2 from the germline V gene are MNHNS and SASEGT. The CDR3 length is 13 residues. V dropped 6 bases and J dropped 8 bases, with 14 bases sitting between them. DNA for the CDR3: TGTGCCAGCAGGCAGGGCGGCGATCATGAGCAGTTCTTC. Amino acids: CASRQGGDHEQFF.

This chain links TRBV6-5 with TRBJ2-1; D is ambiguous. The V gene lost 6 bases and the J gene lost 8 bases, with 20 bases spanning the gap. Per the germline V gene, CDR1 is MNHEY and CDR2 is SVGAGI. The CDR3 spans 15 residues. CDR3 loop: CASSSVNYMSDEQFF. The CDR3 nucleotides are TGTGCCAGCAGCTCGGTTAACTACATGAGTGATGAGCAGTTCTTC.

CDR3 bases: TGTGCCAGCAGCTTCGGGGGACCGGGACTACTAAGCTCCTACAATGAGCAGTTCTTC. This translates into CASSFGGPGLLSSYNEQFF. The V and J genes are TRBV7-9 and TRBJ2-1; 7 nucleotides align to TRBD2. This CDR3 is built from 19 residues. Per germline, CDR1 SEHNR and CDR2 FQNEAQ (reference sequence). Trimming took 3 bases from V and 0 from J; bases not matched to a gene: 14.

The rearrangement links TRBV27 to TRBJ1-1, with D possibly TRBD1 on 5 matching bases. The CDR3 totals 14 residues. Germline-derived CDR1 and CDR2 are MNHEY and SMNVEV (reference sequence). The germline V and J ends were trimmed by 5 bases and 3 bases, with 13 bases remaining between them. The CDR3 nucleotides read TGTGCCAGCAGTGCCGAGGGGTTGGACACTGAAGCTTTCTTT. Its protein is CASSAEGLDTEAFF.

The chain joins TRBV30 to TRBJ2-5, with 9 bases identical to TRBD2. CDR3 length: 15 amino acids. Germline V gene lookup returns CDR1 GTSNPN and CDR2 SVGIG (reference sequence). With 1 base clipped from V and 4 bases from J, the junction kept 7 bases outside the gene matches. The DNA of the CDR3 is TGTGCCTGGAGTGAGGGGGCGGGAGGGCCAGAGACCCAGTACTTC. The encoded protein is CAWSEGAGGPETQYF.

Details on this clone: At the DNA level, this CDR3 is encoded by other sequences in the same sample as well. The rearrangement uses TRBV7-8 and TRBJ2-7; D may be TRBD1 or TRBD2 (5 bases each). The V and J ends lost 0 bases and 0 bases respectively, with 9 bases between them. Germline V gene data show CDR1 as SGHVS and CDR2 as FQNEAQ. The CDR3 totals 15 residues. The CDR3 nucleotides are TGTGCCAGCAGCTTAGCATCGAGGGGCTCCTACGAGCAGTACTTC. Encoded protein: CASSLASRGSYEQYF.

The chain uses TRBV14 and TRBJ2-4, with D maybe TRBD1 (6 bases). The CDR3 spans 18 residues. CDR1 SGHDN and CDR2 FVKESK come from the germline V gene. Trimming shortened V by 3 bases and J by 2 bases, and 20 bases separated the two germline ends. Here the CDR3 reads CASSHRLPGAGTKNIQYF. The DNA of the CDR3 is TGTGCCAGCAGCCATCGCCTGCCAGGGGCTGGAACCAAAAACATTCAGTACTTC.

V is TRBV5-6 and J is TRBJ2-7, with TRBD2 matching 13 bases. Germline V gives CDR1 SGHDT, CDR2 YYEEEE. The CDR3 has 15 residues. Trimming at V came to 4 bases and at J to 4 bases, leaving 5 bases not matched to a gene. CDR3 bases: TGTGCCAGCAGCGGACTAGCGGGAGAAATTTACGAGCAGTACTTC. Protein sequence: CASSGLAGEIYEQYF.

This clone occurred once. The chain recombines TRBV30 with TRBJ1-4; possible D gene TRBD1, 5 bases. This CDR3 spans 16 amino acids. The germline V gene encodes CDR1 GTSNPN and CDR2 SVGIG (reference sequence). V lost 1 base, J lost 7 bases, and 19 bases lay in between. The CDR3 nucleotides read TGTGCCTGGAGTGCCCAGGGCACCGGTATGAGTGAAAAACTGTTTTTT. It codes for CAWSAQGTGMSEKLFF.

This chain joins TRBV6-6 and TRBJ1-5, with 10 nucleotides matching TRBD1. Germline values: CDR1 MNHNY, CDR2 SVGAGI (reference sequence). The CDR3 totals 14 residues. Trimming at V came to 6 bases and at J to 6 bases, leaving 5 bases not matched to a gene. CDR3 region: CASRFGQGGQPQHF. The CDR3 DNA follows: TGTGCCAGCAGGTTCGGACAGGGGGGTCAGCCCCAGCATTTT.

The chain carries TRBV6-5 and TRBJ2-1; 13 bases line up with TRBD2. The trim removed 6 bases at V and 7 bases at J, leaving 6 bases unmatched. CDR1 MNHEY and CDR2 SVGAGI come from the germline V gene. The CDR3 runs to 15 residues. As DNA, the CDR3 is TGTGCCAGCAGCCGGACTAGCGGGAGTCAAAATGAGCAGTTCTTC. Translated: CASSRTSGSQNEQFF.

The rearrangement links TRBV19 to TRBJ1-5, with D uncertain. V shed 7 bases and J shed 8 bases, with 18 bases lying between them. The germline V gene encodes CDR1 LNHDA and CDR2 SQIVND (reference sequence). This CDR3 is built from 14 residues. CDR3 protein: CASNWGEGIEPQHF. The DNA for the CDR3 is TGTGCCAGTAATTGGGGAGAGGGTATCGAGCCCCAGCATTTT.

V gene TRBV7-9 combines with J gene TRBJ1-1; 9 positions match TRBD1. The germline gives CDR1 SEHNR, CDR2 FQNEAQ (reference sequence). V was clipped by 5 bases and J by 5 bases; unmatched bases: 6. The CDR3 has 14 residues. The chain's CDR3 is CASSGQGRDTEAFF. The DNA of the CDR3 is TGTGCCAGCAGCGGACAGGGGAGGGATACTGAAGCTTTCTTT.

The CDR3 coding sequence is TGTGCCAGCAGGGAAATGGCTTACTCTGGAAACACCATATATTTT. Its protein is CASREMAYSGNTIYF. This chain uses TRBV28 with TRBJ1-3; D is uncertain. The CDR3 has 15 amino acids. Germline assignment: CDR1 MDHEN and CDR2 SYDVKM. Trimming left V 6 bases short and J 0 bases short, with 12 bases between.

The V gene is TRBV6-5, the J gene TRBJ2-1, with D uncertain. CDR3 size: 14 residues. Trimming removed 5 bases from V and 5 bases from J, with 13 bases in between. Germline V lookup: CDR1 MNHEY, CDR2 SVGAGI. CDR3 DNA: TGTGCCAGCAGTGGCTACCCCGTGGACAATGAGCAGTTCTTC. Protein product: CASSGYPVDNEQFF.

The rearrangement links TRBV28 to TRBJ1-2, with D possibly TRBD1 on 5 matching bases. Per germline, CDR1 MDHEN and CDR2 SYDVKM. Trimming stripped 5 bases from V and 4 bases from J, with 14 bases between. The CDR3 is 14 amino acids. The CDR3 protein is CASSQVGRLYGYTF. CDR3 nucleotides: TGTGCCAGCAGTCAAGTGGGACGGCTCTATGGCTACACCTTC.

The V and J genes are TRBV27 and TRBJ2-5, with 12 bases aligning to TRBD1. This CDR3 has 14 amino acids. Germline CDR1 and CDR2: MNHEY and SMNVEV (reference sequence). Trimming at V came to 10 bases and at J to 4 bases, leaving 7 bases not matched to a gene. The CDR3 here is CATRDRGLLETQYF. For the CDR3, the DNA is TGTGCCACCCGGGACAGGGGGCTTTTAGAGACCCAGTACTTC.

As to this clone: Other DNA sequences in the same sample also yield this CDR3. This CDR3 reads CASSLGQGSYNEQFF. CDR3 coding DNA: TGTGCCAGCAGCTTAGGACAGGGCTCCTACAATGAGCAGTTCTTC. V and J are TRBV11-2 and TRBJ2-1, with TRBD1 matching over 7 bases. CDR1 SGHAT and CDR2 FQNNGV come from the germline V gene. The CDR3 is 15 amino acids. V lost 1 base, J lost 0 bases, and 0 bases stayed unmatched.

V and J are TRBV19 and TRBJ2-3, with D tentatively TRBD2 (5 bases). Deletions cut 7 bases from V and 2 bases from J, with 13 bases between. CDR3 length: 14 residues. Germline CDR1 LNHDA, CDR2 SQIVND (reference sequence). CDR3 DNA sequence: TGTGCCAGTACGGATAGCGTACTCACAGATACGCAGTATTTT. This codes for CASTDSVLTDTQYF.